The 11 T cell receptor beta chains in this list originate from one sample, sequenced in a study of shared clonotypes between healthy human individuals. Here immunoSEQ multiplex PCR was the method, and the copy in TCRdb shows in-frame clones only, minus some. The table shows approximately 180,000 clones, with 80% to 95% occurring only once. The sequenced sample consisted of naive CD4+ T cells sorted from blood. Subset: CD45RA+ positively selected. These receptor sequences come from a woman younger than 45 in good health.

This clone was seen a single time. V is TRBV18 and J is TRBJ2-7; no firm D call. The CDR3 totals 12 residues. Germline lookup yields CDR1 KGHSH and CDR2 LQKENI. Between the trimmed V and J ends, which lost 3 bases and 6 bases, there was a span of 9 bases. CDR3 sequence (DNA): TGTGCCAGCTCACCTTTAGGATCCGAGCAGTACTTC. This codes for CASSPLGSEQYF.

The chain employs TRBV28 and TRBJ2-5; 10 bases agree with TRBD1. The DNA end is more similar to TRBJ2-7, so the J call may be wrong. The CDR3 covers 13 residues. In germline, CDR1 is MDHEN, CDR2 SYDVKM. CDR3 DNA sequence: TGTGCCAGTGGGACAGGGGCTAAATACGAGCAGTACTTC. Amino acids: CASGTGAKYEQYF.

This chain connects TRBV28 to TRBJ2-2; TRBD2 agrees at 9 bases. This CDR3 contains 19 residues. Germline V gene data show CDR1 as MDHEN and CDR2 as SYDVKM. V lost 1 base, J lost 6 bases, and 15 bases stayed unmatched. The CDR3 loop is CASSLFFASGNVSPGELFF. The CDR3 DNA sequence: TGTGCCAGCAGTTTATTTTTCGCTAGCGGGAATGTAAGTCCCGGGGAGCTGTTTTTT.

J is TRBJ2-1 and V is TRBV5-1, with 9 bases fitting TRBD1. The germline CDR1 and CDR2 sequences are SGHRS and YFSETQ. V lost 4 bases, J lost 5 bases, and 7 bases stayed unmatched. The CDR3 sequence is 15 residues long. The CDR3 here is CASSRGDRDNNEQFF. As DNA, the CDR3 is TGCGCCAGCAGCCGCGGGGACAGGGACAACAATGAGCAGTTCTTC.

The V gene is TRBV2, the J gene TRBJ1-2, with D possibly matching TRBD1 (6 bases). This CDR3 region has 13 residues. Trimming took off 5 bases at V and 4 bases at J, with 11 bases between the two ends. Germline V gene lookup returns CDR1 SNHLY and CDR2 FYNNEI. CDR3 sequence (DNA): TGTGCCAGCAGTAACAGACAGGTCTATGGCTACACCTTC. This sequence encodes CASSNRQVYGYTF.

Remarks on this clone: This CDR3 is also generated by other DNA sequences in the sample. The chain is built from TRBV7-9 and TRBJ2-6, with D perhaps matching TRBD1 or TRBD2 (5 bases each). V lost 0 bases and J lost 4, with 7 bases in between. Per the germline V gene, CDR1 is SEHNR and CDR2 is FQNEAQ (reference sequence). CDR3 length: 15 amino acids. Here the CDR3 DNA reads TGTGCCAGCAGCTTAGCTGGGACCGGGGCCAACGTCCTGACTTTC. This gives the protein CASSLAGTGANVLTF.

The table lists this clone with a few counts. The sample holds other DNA sequences that translate to the same CDR3. The rearrangement links TRBV28 to TRBJ2-7; 7 bases agree with TRBD1. J gave up 3 bases and V 4 bases, and 3 bases lay outside the gene matches. The CDR3 sequence is 13 residues long. The germline V gene encodes CDR1 MDHEN and CDR2 SYDVKM. CDR3 sequence reads: CASSSGQSYEQYF. The DNA for the CDR3 is TGTGCCAGCAGTTCGGGACAGAGCTACGAGCAGTACTTC.

The J gene is TRBJ2-4, the V gene TRBV19, with unresolved D. Germline assignment: CDR1 LNHDA and CDR2 SQIVND (reference sequence). This CDR3 has 14 amino acids. The V end lost 3 bases, the J end lost 3 bases, and 9 bases lay between the germline ends. The CDR3, as DNA: TGTGCCAGTAGTATTCGATATGTCAAAAACATTCAGTACTTC. It yields the protein CASSIRYVKNIQYF.

The table lists this clone with a count of one. The chain joins TRBV28 to TRBJ2-3, with D maybe TRBD2 (5 bases). The ends were cut back, 4 bases at V and 3 bases at J, with 14 bases in the middle. From germline, CDR1 is MDHEN and CDR2 SYDVKM. The CDR3 sequence is 15 residues long. This CDR3 reads CASSSNSVFTDTQYF. The CDR3 nucleotides are TGTGCCAGCAGTTCGAATAGCGTGTTTACAGATACGCAGTATTTT.

This chain connects TRBV19 to TRBJ1-2; a possible D gene is TRBD1 (5 bases). The V end was cut by 1 base, the J end by 1 base, with 13 bases between. The germline gives CDR1 LNHDA, CDR2 SQIVND (reference sequence). The CDR3 is made up of 16 amino acids. CDR3 in DNA: TGTGCCAGTAGTATAGTACGAGGGGAACTTAACTATGGCTACACCTTC. Its protein product is CASSIVRGELNYGYTF.

The chain is built from TRBV6-5 and TRBJ2-5; possibly TRBD2 for D (8 bases). Trimming left V 6 bases short and J 11 bases short, with 19 bases between. Germline V gives CDR1 MNHEY, CDR2 SVGAGI. The CDR3 is made up of 13 amino acids. Here the CDR3 DNA reads TGTGCCAGCAGGACGACAGGGAAGCGGGAGCAGTACTTC. Translated, it gives CASRTTGKREQYF.